One and the same sample provided the 21 T cell receptor beta chains below, sequenced in a study of cytomegalovirus exposure and HLA in healthy donors. Primers included in the PCR were 60 Vbeta and 13 Jbeta primers. Clones were sequenced by immunoSEQ multiplex PCR, and TCRdb holds only the in-frame ones, with some missing. Among approximately 140,000 clones listed, over 60% were seen once. The specimen sequenced was PBMCs. Receptors originate from a male donor in good health and CMV-seropositive.

Concerning this clone: The junction departs from germline at one end; a sequencing error may be responsible. The chain carries TRBV5-1 and TRBJ1-6; 8 nucleotides align to TRBD1. CDR1 SGHRS and CDR2 YFSETQ come from the germline V gene. The CDR3 has 13 residues. As DNA, the CDR3 is TGCGCCAGCAGCTTGGTAGGACAGGGAGGTCACGCCTTT. It codes for CASSLVGQGGHAF.

V and J are TRBV7-2 and TRBJ1-2; D may be TRBD1 (5 bases). This CDR3 has 14 amino acids. V was trimmed by 4 bases and J by 4 bases, leaving 13 bases between them. CDR1 and CDR2 from the germline V gene are SGHTA and FQGNSA. The CDR3 loop reads CASSWEGLGYGYTF. The CDR3 region has the DNA TGTGCCAGCAGCTGGGAGGGGCTTGGCTATGGCTACACCTTC.

The rearrangement uses TRBV6-5 and TRBJ2-7; no reliable D call. The germline gives CDR1 MNHEY, CDR2 SVGAGI. V was clipped by 2 bases and J by 4 bases, with 18 bases between them. The CDR3 covers 16 residues. As DNA, the CDR3 is TGTGCCAGCAGTTACCGACAACCCTTGGGTCCATACGAGCAGTACTTC. Amino acids: CASSYRQPLGPYEQYF.

The V call is TRBV6-5, the J call TRBJ1-1, with D maybe TRBD1 (5 bases). V gave up 2 bases and J gave up 4 bases, with 11 bases separating them. Germline loops: CDR1 MNHEY, CDR2 SVGAGI. The CDR3 length is 14 residues. The CDR3 DNA reads as TGTGCCAGCAGTTACGGGGGGATGAGCACTGAAGCTTTCTTT. Residues: CASSYGGMSTEAFF.

The chain employs TRBV6-5 and TRBJ2-1; 9 bases are a match to TRBD2. Germline V gene sequence: CDR1 MNHEY, CDR2 SVGAGI. V shed 5 bases, J shed 7 bases, and the junction held 9 bases outside the gene matches. The CDR3 runs to 15 residues. DNA for the CDR3: TGTGCCAGCAGTCCCTCCAGCGGGAGGTCGAATGAGCAGTTCTTC. Its translation is CASSPSSGRSNEQFF.

A remark on this clone: The junction does not match germline at one end; this may be a read error. The V and J genes are TRBV7-9 and TRBJ2-7; D perhaps matches TRBD1 (6 bases). Germline V gives CDR1 SEHNR, CDR2 FQNEAQ (reference sequence). CDR3 length equals 13 residues. The DNA for the CDR3 is TGTTCCAGCAGCTGGGGAACAGGGTGGGAGCAGTACTTC. Protein: CSSSWGTGWEQYF.

This rearrangement joins TRBV4-3 to TRBJ2-1; D is perhaps TRBD1 (5 bases). The ends were cut back, 4 bases at V and 4 bases at J, with 8 bases in the middle. CDR1 is LGHNA and CDR2 is YSLEER in the germline V gene. The CDR3 extends over 13 amino acids. The chain's CDR3 is CASSPDTYNEQFF. CDR3 coding DNA: TGCGCCAGCAGCCCGGACACATACAATGAGCAGTTCTTC.

This chain connects TRBV28 to TRBJ1-4; D is perhaps TRBD1 (6 bases). Trimming took 4 bases from V and 1 from J, leaving 7 bases between them. CDR1 MDHEN and CDR2 SYDVKM come from the germline V gene. The CDR3 sequence is 14 residues long. CDR3 sequence: CASSSQGTNEKLFF. The DNA of the CDR3 is TGTGCCAGCAGTTCACAGGGAACTAATGAAAAACTGTTTTTT.

This chain connects TRBV2 to TRBJ2-2, with a possible D match to TRBD2 (5 bases). The CDR3 consists of 15 residues. Germline CDR1 SNHLY, CDR2 FYNNEI. Trimming took off 11 bases at V and 0 bases at J, with 16 bases between the two ends. Written as DNA, the CDR3 is TGTGCCTGGGAGAACGGGTCCGCGAACACCGGGGAGCTGTTTTTT. It encodes CAWENGSANTGELFF.

This rearrangement joins TRBV7-2 to TRBJ1-2; D is perhaps TRBD1 (5 bases). The CDR3 totals 13 residues. Deletions cut 3 bases from V and 4 bases from J, with 9 bases between. Germline V gene sequence: CDR1 SGHTA, CDR2 FQGNSA. The CDR3 DNA reads as TGTGCCAGCAGCTTGGGGCAGTCCTATGGCTACACCTTC. Protein: CASSLGQSYGYTF. The variable domain in full, with the rest retrieved from reference TRBV7-2 and TRBJ1-2, is GAGVSQSPSNKVTEKGKDVELRCDPISGHTALYWYRQSLGQGLEFLIYFQGNSAPDKSGLPSDRFSAERTGGSVSTLTIQRTQQEDSAVYLCASSLGQSYGYTFGSGTRLTVV.

This sequence joins TRBV2 and TRBJ1-2; D not resolved. Trimming cost V 3 bases and J 8 bases, with 13 bases left between them. CDR3 size: 13 residues. Germline V gives CDR1 SNHLY, CDR2 FYNNEI. The CDR3 coding sequence is TGTGCCAGCAGTGAGAACCAATATCAGGGCTACACCTTC. Protein sequence: CASSENQYQGYTF.

This rearrangement joins TRBV20-1 to TRBJ2-1; D ambiguous. Trimming shortened V by 4 bases and J by 6 bases, and 7 bases separated the two germline ends. Germline loops: CDR1 DFQATT, CDR2 SNEGSKA (reference sequence). The CDR3 is made up of 11 amino acids. CDR3 coding DNA: TGCAGTGCTATAGGAGTCAATGAGCAGTTCTTC. This gives the protein CSAIGVNEQFF.

In this sample, this clone turned up once. The chain links TRBV2 to TRBJ1-5; 8 positions match TRBD1. The V and J ends lost 6 bases and 0 bases, in that order; junction bases with no gene match: 1. CDR3 size: 14 residues. Germline V gene data show CDR1 as SNHLY and CDR2 as FYNNEI. The CDR3 coding sequence is TGTGCCAGCAGGGGACAGGCTAGCAATCAGCCCCAGCATTTT. This sequence encodes CASRGQASNQPQHF. Complete variable domain (other parts from reference TRBV2 and TRBJ1-5): EPEVTQTPSHQVTQMGQEVILRCVPISNHLYFYWYRQILGQKVEFLVSFYNNEISEKSEIFDDQFSVERPDGSNFTLKIRSTKLEDSAMYFCASRGQASNQPQHFGDGTRLSIL.

This clone was observed a handful of times. The chain recombines TRBV2 with TRBJ2-2; perhaps TRBD1 as D (6 bases). CDR3 length: 16 residues. In germline, CDR1 is SNHLY, CDR2 FYNNEI. Trimming left V 6 bases short and J 6 bases short, with 20 bases between. The CDR3 nucleotides are TGTGCCAGCAGGCTTGAAGTCCGACAGGCCTCCGGGGAGCTGTTTTTT. It encodes CASRLEVRQASGELFF.

The chain carries TRBV18 and TRBJ2-3, with TRBD2 identical over 11 bases. Germline CDR1 reads KGHSH; CDR2 reads LQKENI. This CDR3 is built from 16 residues. V lost 0 bases, J lost 2 bases, and 1 base stayed unmatched. Here the CDR3 reads CASSPPSGGDTDTQYF. For the CDR3, the DNA is TGTGCCAGCTCACCACCTAGCGGGGGGGACACAGATACGCAGTATTTT.

There are a few counts of this clone. The genes are TRBV4-2 and TRBJ2-7, with 7 bases that match TRBD1. CDR1 and CDR2 (germline): LGHNA, YNFKEQ. The CDR3 consists of 16 residues. V lost 0 bases and J lost 4; bases outside the gene matches: 9. CDR3 DNA: TGTGCCAGCAGCCAAGATGAATCAGGGGGTATGTACGAGCAGTACTTC. Translation gives CASSQDESGGMYEQYF.

This clone was seen a few times. V and J are TRBV25-1 and TRBJ2-4; weak D call: TRBD2 (7 bases). This CDR3 has 17 amino acids. CDR1 and CDR2 from the germline V gene are MGHDK and SYGVNS. V dropped 2 bases and J dropped 1 base, with 15 bases sitting between them. The CDR3 DNA reads as TGTGCCAGCAGTGAAGATGGGGGGGCGGTCGCCAAAAACATTCAGTACTTC. This gives the protein CASSEDGGAVAKNIQYF.

Only a few counts were recorded for this clone. The V call is TRBV5-8, the J call TRBJ2-2; D may be TRBD1 (5 bases). V lost 5 bases to trimming and J lost 4 bases, with 12 bases between them. The CDR3 extends over 14 amino acids. Germline lookup yields CDR1 SGHTS and CDR2 YDEGEE. CDR3 in DNA: TGTGCCAGCAGTAGGGGTTCGGCCACCGGGGAGCTGTTTTTT. It specifies CASSRGSATGELFF.

The chain combines TRBV30 with TRBJ2-1; 8 bases match TRBD2. The CDR3 is 16 amino acids. V dropped 1 base and J dropped 1; count of bases not matched to a gene: 6. Per the germline V gene, CDR1 is GTSNPN and CDR2 is SVGIG (reference sequence). The CDR3 DNA sequence: TGTGCCTGGAGTGAAGCGGGAGACGAGTCCTACAATGAGCAGTTCTTC. This gives the protein CAWSEAGDESYNEQFF.

CDR3 sequence reads: CASSDRTGRHEQYF. CDR3 nucleotides: TGTGCCAGCAGCGACCGGACAGGGAGGCACGAGCAGTACTTC. The V and J genes are TRBV5-5 and TRBJ2-7; TRBD1 aligns across 8 bases. Germline values: CDR1 SGHKS, CDR2 YYEKEE (reference sequence). The trim removed 4 bases at V and 5 bases at J, leaving 8 bases unmatched. The CDR3 totals 14 residues.

The chain employs TRBV7-3 and TRBJ2-1; 11 bases align to TRBD2. Germline lookup yields CDR1 SGHTA and CDR2 FQGTGA. Trimming at V came to 1 base and at J to 4 bases, leaving 12 bases not matched to a gene. The CDR3 totals 19 residues. CDR3 in amino acids: CASSLIVSQTSGKYNEQFF. The CDR3 coding sequence is TGTGCCAGCAGCTTAATCGTTTCCCAGACTAGCGGGAAGTACAATGAGCAGTTCTTC.